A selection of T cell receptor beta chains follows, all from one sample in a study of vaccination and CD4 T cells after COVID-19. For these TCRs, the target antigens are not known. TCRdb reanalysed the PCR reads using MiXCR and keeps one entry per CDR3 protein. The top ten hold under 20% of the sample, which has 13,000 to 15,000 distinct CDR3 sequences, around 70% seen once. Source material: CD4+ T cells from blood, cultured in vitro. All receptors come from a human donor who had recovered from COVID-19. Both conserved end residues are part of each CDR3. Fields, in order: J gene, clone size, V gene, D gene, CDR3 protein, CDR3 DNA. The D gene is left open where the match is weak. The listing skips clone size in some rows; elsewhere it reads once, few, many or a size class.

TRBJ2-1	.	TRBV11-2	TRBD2	CASSLSRGGPLEQFF	TGTGCCAGCAGCTTAAGCCGGGGGGGACCCCTAGAGCAGTTCTTC
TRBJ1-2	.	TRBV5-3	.	CASSLWRGRPNYGYTF	TGTGCCAGCAGCTTGTGGCGGGGGCGCCCAAACTATGGCTACACCTTC
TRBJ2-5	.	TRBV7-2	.	CASSNLDGRGRWTQYF	TGTGCCAGCAGCAACCTAGATGGCCGGGGAAGGTGGACCCAGTACTTC
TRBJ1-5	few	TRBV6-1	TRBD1	CASRPGQGGQPQHF	TGTGCCAGCAGACCGGGACAGGGAGGTCAGCCCCAGCATTTT
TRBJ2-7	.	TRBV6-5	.	CASSYSRGTRGYEQYF	TGTGCCAGCAGTTACTCGAGGGGGACCAGGGGCTACGAGCAGTACTTC
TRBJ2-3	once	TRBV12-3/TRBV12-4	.	CASSLTDTQYF	TGTGCCAGCAGTTTAACAGATACGCAGTATTTT
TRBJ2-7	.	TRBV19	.	CASSIDLRGLESEQYF	TGTGCCAGTAGTATAGATCTCCGCGGGTTGGAAAGCGAGCAGTACTTC
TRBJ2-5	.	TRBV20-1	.	CSANYGTQYF	TGCAGTGCTAACTACGGGACCCAGTACTTC
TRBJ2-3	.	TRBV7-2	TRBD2	CASSLRLAGGPDTQYF	TGTGCCAGCAGCTTACGACTAGCGGGAGGGCCAGATACGCAGTATTTT
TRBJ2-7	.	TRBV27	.	CASSPLTGVSYEQYF	TGTGCCAGCAGTCCCCTGACGGGGGTTTCCTACGAGCAGTACTTC
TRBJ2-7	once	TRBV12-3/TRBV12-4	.	CAGTHIGAILTYEQYF	TGTGCCGGCACCCACATAGGAGCCATACTCACCTACGAGCAGTACTTC
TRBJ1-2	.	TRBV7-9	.	CASSRQSRWVYTF	TGTGCCAGCAGCCGACAGAGTAGGTGGGTCTACACCTTC
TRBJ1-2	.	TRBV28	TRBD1	CASSSGTGAGYTF	TGTGCCAGCAGTTCAGGGACAGGGGCTGGCTACACCTTC
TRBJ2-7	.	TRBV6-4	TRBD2	CASSETAPVLAGGPGYEQYF	TGTGCCAGCAGCGAAACCGCACCAGTCTTGGCGGGAGGGCCCGGTTACGAGCAGTACTTC
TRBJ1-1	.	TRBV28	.	CASSFTAGPNTEAFF	TGTGCCAGCAGTTTCACGGCCGGGCCTAACACTGAAGCTTTCTTT
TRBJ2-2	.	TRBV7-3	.	CASSLDNSNTGELFF	TGTGCCAGCAGCTTAGACAATTCGAACACCGGGGAGCTGTTTTTT
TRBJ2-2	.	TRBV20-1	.	CSARDQGMGNTGELFF	TGCAGTGCTAGAGATCAGGGGATGGGGAACACCGGGGAGCTGTTTTTT
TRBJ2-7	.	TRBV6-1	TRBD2	CASRRAGPYEQYF	TGTGCCAGCAGAAGAGCGGGACCCTACGAGCAGTACTTC
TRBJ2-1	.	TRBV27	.	CASSPSQRIIYNEQFF	TGTGCCAGCAGTCCGAGTCAGCGCATAATCTACAATGAGCAGTTCTTC
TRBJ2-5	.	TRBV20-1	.	CSAPLRTYQETQYF	TGCAGTGCTCCCCTTCGAACTTACCAAGAGACCCAGTACTTC
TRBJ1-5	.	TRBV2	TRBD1	CASSGTGGRQPQHF	TGTGCCAGCAGTGGGACAGGGGGCCGTCAGCCCCAGCATTTT
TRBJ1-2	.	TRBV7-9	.	CASSLGQGNYGYTF	TGTGCCAGCAGCTTAGGGCAGGGGAACTATGGCTACACCTTC
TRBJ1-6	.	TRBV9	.	CASSLRGGPLHF	TGTGCCAGCAGCCTAAGGGGGGGTCCCCTCCACTTT
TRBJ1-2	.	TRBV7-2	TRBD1	CASSPDRVSSFNYGYTF	TGTGCCAGCAGTCCGGACAGGGTTTCCTCCTTCAACTATGGCTACACCTTC
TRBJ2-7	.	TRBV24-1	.	CATSDPLSRYPYEQYF	TGTGCCACCAGTGATCCTCTGAGTCGATACCCCTACGAGCAGTACTTC
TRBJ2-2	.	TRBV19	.	CVRSPYLGTGELFF	TGTGTCAGATCGCCATACCTGGGCACCGGGGAGCTGTTTTTT
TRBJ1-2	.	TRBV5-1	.	CASSLDRGYGYTF	TGCGCCAGCAGCCTAGACAGAGGCTATGGCTACACCTTC
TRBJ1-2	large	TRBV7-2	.	CASSLYLTDSYTF	TGTGCCAGCAGCTTATATCTAACCGATTCCTACACCTTC
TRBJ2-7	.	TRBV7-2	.	CASSFNVGTYEQYF	TGTGCCAGCAGCTTTAACGTGGGAACTTACGAGCAGTACTTC
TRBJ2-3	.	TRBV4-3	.	CASSRWRDTDTQYF	TGCGCCAGCAGCCGTTGGAGGGACACAGATACGCAGTATTTT
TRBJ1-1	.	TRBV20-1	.	CSARDPRDVRLNTEAFF	TGCAGTGCTAGAGATCCCCGGGACGTTCGCCTGAACACTGAAGCTTTCTTT
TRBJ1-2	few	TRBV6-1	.	CASSEAPLYGYTF	TGTGCCAGCAGTGAAGCGCCCCTTTATGGCTACACCTTC
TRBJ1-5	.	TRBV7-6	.	CASSRTVGNQPQHF	TGTGCCAGCAGCCGGACAGTCGGCAATCAGCCCCAGCATTTT
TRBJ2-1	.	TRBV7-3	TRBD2	CASSPVVAGAGEQFF	TGTGCCAGCAGCCCGGTGGTAGCGGGAGCGGGTGAGCAGTTCTTC
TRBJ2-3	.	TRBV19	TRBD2	CASSMGGGGGDTQYF	TGTGCCAGTAGTATGGGGGGGGGAGGTGGAGATACGCAGTATTTT
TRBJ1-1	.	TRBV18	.	CASSRNGNTEAFF	TGTGCCAGCTCACGGAACGGGAACACTGAAGCTTTCTTT
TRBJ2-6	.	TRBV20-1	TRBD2	CSAGGLAGISGANVLTF	TGCAGTGCTGGGGGACTAGCGGGAATCTCCGGGGCCAACGTCCTGACTTTC
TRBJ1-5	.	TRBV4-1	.	CASSRGGFQPQHF	TGCGCCAGCAGCCGGGGAGGGTTTCAGCCCCAGCATTTT
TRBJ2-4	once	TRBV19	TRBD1	CASSMDRYIQYF	TGTGCCAGTAGTATGGACAGGTACATTCAGTACTTC
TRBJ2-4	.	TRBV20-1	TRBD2	CSARSSGRQYIQYF	TGCAGTGCTCGTTCTAGCGGGAGGCAGTACATTCAGTACTTC
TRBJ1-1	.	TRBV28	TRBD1	CASSILQGMNTEAFF	TGTGCCAGCAGTATATTACAGGGGATGAACACTGAAGCTTTCTTT
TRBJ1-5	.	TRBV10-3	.	CATTFGDHSNQPQHF	TGTGCCACCACGTTCGGGGATCATAGCAATCAGCCCCAGCATTTT
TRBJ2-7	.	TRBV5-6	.	CASLPPYEQYF	TGTGCCAGCCTCCCCCCATACGAGCAGTACTTC
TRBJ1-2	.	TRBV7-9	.	CASSPALLDGYTF	TGTGCCAGCAGCCCCGCCCTTTTGGATGGCTACACCTTC
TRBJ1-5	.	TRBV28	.	CASSLAMGIGNQPQHF	TGTGCCAGCAGCCTCGCTATGGGGATTGGCAATCAGCCCCAGCATTTT
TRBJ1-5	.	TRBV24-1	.	CATSDPSRNQPQHF	TGTGCCACCAGTGACCCGTCGCGCAATCAGCCCCAGCATTTT
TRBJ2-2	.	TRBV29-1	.	CSADVRGNTGELFF	TGCAGCGCCGACGTCAGGGGGAACACCGGGGAGCTGTTTTTT
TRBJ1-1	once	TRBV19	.	CASTPRGGGGRTEAFF	TGTGCCAGCACCCCCCGGGGGGGCGGGGGGCGGACTGAAGCTTTCTTT
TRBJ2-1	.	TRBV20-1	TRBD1	CSARSGTGAYNEQFF	TGCAGTGCTAGATCCGGGACAGGGGCCTACAATGAGCAGTTCTTC
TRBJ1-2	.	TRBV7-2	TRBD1	CASSFRTGADGYTF	TGTGCCAGCAGCTTCCGGACAGGAGCAGATGGCTACACCTTC
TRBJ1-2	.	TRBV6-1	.	CASNLQPSNYGYTF	TGTGCCAGCAATCTACAGCCTTCTAACTATGGCTACACCTTC
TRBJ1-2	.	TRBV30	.	CAWSVIGVGGYTF	TGTGCCTGGAGTGTCATTGGGGTTGGTGGCTACACCTTC
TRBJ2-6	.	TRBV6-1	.	CASSDDRSGANVLTF	TGTGCCAGCAGCGATGACCGGTCTGGGGCCAACGTCCTGACTTTC
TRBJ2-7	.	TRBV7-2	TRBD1	CASSLGDRDDEQYF	TGTGCCAGCAGCTTAGGGGACAGGGATGACGAGCAGTACTTC